This paragraph reports one T cell receptor beta chain. The antigen it binds to is not known. No qualities accompany the bases; no much larger clone lies one base away. Using the deep immunoSEQ assay, multiplex PCR amplified TCR CDR3 regions from genomic DNA. Extracted genomic DNA from each cell subset was spread evenly across all wells of several immunoSEQ 96-well plates, with each plate serving as a replicate. For sorted subsets, each replicate PCR was loaded with around 200 ng genomic DNA, equivalent to some 27,000 T cell genomes. Purified libraries were measured with a Qubit 3.0 fluorometer, size-checked on a Bioanalyzer 2100, and measured again with the KAPA Library Quantification kit. Each immunoSEQ 96-well plate was sequenced on its own single-read 150-cycle Illumina NextSeq 550 flow cell. For the original study's pipeline: The immunoSEQ output contained only junctional sequences without quality scores, so filtering could not match that applied to full-length reads. To assign V/J genes and CDR3, sequences were annotated using PyIR, a Python wrapper for IgBLAST v1.9, with IMGT germline references. Any read was removed if the V/J assignment was weak (E-value above 1e-6), the CDR3 was missing, or the read contained stop codons, out-of-frame junctions, or ambiguous translated residues. A V3J clonotype was defined by an identical inferred V gene, J gene, and CDR3 amino acid sequence. Percentage overlap between repertoires was computed as shared unique clonotypes divided by the size of the smaller repertoire. Three approaches were used to assess repertoire richness: RTK rarefaction, the Chao1 estimator, and Recon v2.1 estimates of unobserved clonotypes. OLGA was used to compute generation probabilities for all TCRbeta clonotypes that the gDNA method yielded from a handful of donors. The table comes from immuneACCESS by way of TCRdb, which keeps in-frame sequences with V and J called. Part of the clones is missing from these tables; in studies checked, under half for an unresolved V gene and the rest for unknown reasons. V, J and clone size are taken as reported in that table, and D and trimming were inferred from the DNA itself. The sample profile shows 1.4 million or so clones; around 98.5% of them were found once. The ten top clones hold approximately 0.4% of the sample.

These data originate in a study of shared clonotypes between healthy human individuals (dated by TCRdb to the early 2020s). Study-level background: The cohort comprised two women and a few men aged 18 to 49 years. Each donor's leukapheresis produced roughly between roughly 0.94 and 9.5 billion PBMCs. To increase sequencing depth and limit assay-specific biases, different laboratories used diverse techniques to prepare libraries and sequence TCR repertoires. To estimate repertoire size and how much clonotypes are shared between individuals, the study performed deep sequencing of blood TCR repertoires from five healthy adults. Per donor, three plates each were used for CD4 naive and CD4 memory, two for CD8 naive, and one for CD8 memory. Paper-wide results and their limitations: The small number of donors limited the genetic and exposure-history diversity represented. Even with the large sequencing depth, rarefaction of the sorted-subset datasets indicated that sequencing was incomplete. Based on pairwise subsampling, the degree of clonotype sharing among donors was expected to be affected by sequencing depth. Compared with non-shared clonotypes, clonotypes shared by all four sorted-subset donors had higher generation probabilities. Estimated clonotype richness was generally larger for naive than for memory subsets. Across four donors, around 5% of naive CD4, roughly 3.5% of naive CD8, 2.3% of memory CD4, and roughly 0.41% of memory CD8 clonotypes were shared. Sampling was limited to blood, and TCR repertoires in tissue likely differ from TCR repertoires in blood.

Including cysteine and phenylalanine, the CDR3 has 15 amino acids. Only the CDR3 DNA stays, 45 bases, in frame from base 1. Based on the germline V gene, the CDR1 and CDR2 sequences are SGHDN and FVKESK. V has 0 bases trimmed and J has 3 bases trimmed; junction bases matching no gene number 4. The donors were healthy, HIV-negative adults with no recently reported acute infections or vaccinations. Only Caucasian adults living in Nashville, Tennessee, USA were represented among the donors. CD4+ T cells were enriched by magnetic negative selection; naive cells were then positively selected on CD45RA, and the negative fraction formed the memory subset. Blood was collected by leukapheresis, and PBMCs were isolated by Ficoll-Histopaque density gradient centrifugation and then cryopreserved in liquid nitrogen vapor phase. Analytical flow cytometry was used to check the purity and quantity of each magnetically sorted T cell population. Genomic DNA was isolated from each sorted fraction and quantified by UV absorbance on a Nanodrop 2000c.

The V gene is TRBV14 and the J gene is TRBJ1-1, with TRBD1 identical over 7 junction bases. Specimen: naive CD4+ T cells sorted from blood. The cell subset or site label on this specimen signifies: CD45RA+ positively selected. This clonotype originated in a young man in good health. The DNA sequence reads TGTGCCAGCAGCCAAGAGACAGGGTTCTACACTGAAGCTTTCTTT. Its coded protein is CASSQETGFYTEAFF.